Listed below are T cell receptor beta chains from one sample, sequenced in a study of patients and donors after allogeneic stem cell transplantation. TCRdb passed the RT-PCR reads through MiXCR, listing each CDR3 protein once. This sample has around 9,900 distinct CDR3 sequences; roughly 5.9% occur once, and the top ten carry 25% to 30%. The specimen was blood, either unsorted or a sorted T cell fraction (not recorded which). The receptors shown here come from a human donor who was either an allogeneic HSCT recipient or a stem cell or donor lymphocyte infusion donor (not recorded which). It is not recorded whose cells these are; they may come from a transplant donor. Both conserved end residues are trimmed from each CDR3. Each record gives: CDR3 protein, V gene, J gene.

CDR3: ASSPGRVSYNEQF
V: TRBV7-9
J: TRBJ2-1

CDR3: ASSLASRLAGVEQF
V: TRBV7-6
J: TRBJ2-1

CDR3: ASGFGLAYNEQF
V: TRBV12-5
J: TRBJ2-1

CDR3: ASSLGGMDYNEQF
V: TRBV7-2
J: TRBJ2-1

CDR3: ASSQATGSTNEKLF
V: TRBV4-1
J: TRBJ1-4

CDR3: SARDWELAGGNEQF
V: TRBV20-1
J: TRBJ2-1

CDR3: ASSQDKTLAGSGELF
V: TRBV14
J: TRBJ2-2

CDR3: ASSPYHGGGFYEQY
V: TRBV6-2/TRBV6-3
J: TRBJ2-7

CDR3: ASSPEGNSNQPQH
V: TRBV18
J: TRBJ1-5

CDR3: ASSLSYRTDTQY
V: TRBV27
J: TRBJ2-3

CDR3: ASTELGYQPQH
V: TRBV2
J: TRBJ1-5

CDR3: ASSRGKDLGNEQY
V: TRBV5-1
J: TRBJ2-7

CDR3: SPSRYTDWDEKLF
V: TRBV20-1
J: TRBJ1-4

CDR3: ASSYSGTPAAY
V: TRBV6-2/TRBV6-3
J: TRBJ2-7

CDR3: ASSLQGAPTYEQY
V: TRBV12-3/TRBV12-4
J: TRBJ2-7

CDR3: ASSLGDVAKNIQY
V: TRBV12-3/TRBV12-4
J: TRBJ2-4

CDR3: ASSERRTNQPQH
V: TRBV6-1
J: TRBJ1-5

CDR3: ASRRPGLVSNEQF
V: TRBV6-1
J: TRBJ2-1

CDR3: ASSSRSGVYEQY
V: TRBV6-5
J: TRBJ2-7

CDR3: SVKTGNTEAF
V: TRBV29-1
J: TRBJ1-1

CDR3: ASSGLAGNTGELF
V: TRBV10-2
J: TRBJ2-2

CDR3: ASIVGDSRDYGYT
V: TRBV6-1
J: TRBJ1-2

CDR3: ASSQDLGTRYNEQF
V: TRBV4-3
J: TRBJ2-1

CDR3: ASRKGSYNEQF
V: TRBV27
J: TRBJ2-1

CDR3: SATPRLRETQY
V: TRBV20-1
J: TRBJ2-5

CDR3: ASSYSWTGSSGNTIY
V: TRBV6-5
J: TRBJ1-3

CDR3: SARRGSGNYGYT
V: TRBV20-1
J: TRBJ1-2

CDR3: SARFTVDETQY
V: TRBV20-1
J: TRBJ2-5

CDR3: SAATRIQETQY
V: TRBV29-1
J: TRBJ2-5

CDR3: ATRTSGNTGELF
V: TRBV15
J: TRBJ2-2

CDR3: ASSLTQNTEAF
V: TRBV7-3
J: TRBJ1-1

CDR3: ASSENPSYNEQF
V: TRBV25-1
J: TRBJ2-1

CDR3: ASASRRRVRDTQY
V: TRBV12-3/TRBV12-4
J: TRBJ2-3

CDR3: ASHLAGSYNEQF
V: TRBV5-1
J: TRBJ2-1

CDR3: ASSPRTGGTDTQY
V: TRBV6-4
J: TRBJ2-3

CDR3: ATSDPGTGWGEQF
V: TRBV24-1
J: TRBJ2-1

CDR3: SASIGSYWMDTQY
V: TRBV20-1
J: TRBJ2-3

CDR3: ASRKSPGLHTSTDTQY
V: TRBV9
J: TRBJ2-3

CDR3: ASSVGTRTEAF
V: TRBV9
J: TRBJ1-1

CDR3: AISETSGRTDTQY
V: TRBV10-3
J: TRBJ2-3

CDR3: AWSILQGSYEQY
V: TRBV30
J: TRBJ2-7

CDR3: ASTPDSFFQETQY
V: TRBV5-1
J: TRBJ2-5

CDR3: ASSSTGTEAF
V: TRBV3-1
J: TRBJ1-1

CDR3: ASSYSTSVSPETQY
V: TRBV6-5
J: TRBJ2-5

CDR3: AISGRQGNTEAF
V: TRBV10-3
J: TRBJ1-1

CDR3: ASSLLAGQGAHNEQF
V: TRBV28
J: TRBJ2-1

CDR3: ASSLVGEAYNSPLH
V: TRBV5-6
J: TRBJ1-6

CDR3: SASSSGTWEQY
V: TRBV20-1
J: TRBJ2-7

CDR3: ASSLGDGYNQPQH
V: TRBV7-9
J: TRBJ1-5

CDR3: ASSPGLAGVSEQY
V: TRBV7-2
J: TRBJ2-7

CDR3: ASTSGRAEETQY
V: TRBV5-1
J: TRBJ2-5

CDR3: SARDPTGPNTEAF
V: TRBV20-1
J: TRBJ1-1

CDR3: ASSLEGLYNEQF
V: TRBV27
J: TRBJ2-1

CDR3: ASSSLPAVSTDTQY
V: TRBV28
J: TRBJ2-3

CDR3: ASSLRGSRYYGYT
V: TRBV5-6
J: TRBJ1-2

CDR3: ASSLATSGSGEQF
V: TRBV5-1
J: TRBJ2-1

CDR3: ASRLADHTDTQY
V: TRBV6-5
J: TRBJ2-3

CDR3: ASSPGGTEAF
V: TRBV7-2
J: TRBJ1-1

CDR3: ASSPSRTGGSPLH
V: TRBV12-3/TRBV12-4
J: TRBJ1-6

CDR3: ASSSLDRGDTGELF
V: TRBV5-1
J: TRBJ2-2